The present TCR beta chain was sequenced within a study of T-cell memory formation after mild COVID-19. Across the whole study: Clusters were largely donor specific.

This clonotype was seen a handful of times. Its antigen is as yet unknown. General study results and limits: Still unconfirmed is whether the second-wave clones peaking on day 37 recognized SARS-CoV-2. From day 15 to 85, contracting clones were balanced between CD4 and CD8, whereas later expanders leaned toward CD4+.

The authors produced TCR alpha and TCR beta cDNA libraries with sample barcodes and UMIs by 5'RACE using constant-segment primers. Each CDR3 protein gets one entry after TCRdb re-called the 5' RACE reads with MiXCR. The sample has 95,000 to 120,000 distinct CDR3 sequences, 15% to 20% seen once. The junction had 9 bases not matched to a gene; V was cut back by 5 bases and J by 9 bases. The CDR3 extends over 15 amino acids. The germline V gene encodes CDR1 SGHRS and CDR2 YFSETQ. The rearrangement uses TRBV5-1 and TRBJ1-6; 9 bases agree with TRBD1. This TCR derives from a man aged 18 to 30 who had mild COVID-19 (a few samples of this study predate the infection). Cell type and time point are not known. Input material: PBMCs or a T cell subset sorted from them (not recorded which). The chain's CDR3 is CASRPGTGFSSPLHF. The CDR3 DNA follows: TGCGCCAGCAGGCCCGGGACAGGGTTTTCTTCACCCCTCCACTTT.